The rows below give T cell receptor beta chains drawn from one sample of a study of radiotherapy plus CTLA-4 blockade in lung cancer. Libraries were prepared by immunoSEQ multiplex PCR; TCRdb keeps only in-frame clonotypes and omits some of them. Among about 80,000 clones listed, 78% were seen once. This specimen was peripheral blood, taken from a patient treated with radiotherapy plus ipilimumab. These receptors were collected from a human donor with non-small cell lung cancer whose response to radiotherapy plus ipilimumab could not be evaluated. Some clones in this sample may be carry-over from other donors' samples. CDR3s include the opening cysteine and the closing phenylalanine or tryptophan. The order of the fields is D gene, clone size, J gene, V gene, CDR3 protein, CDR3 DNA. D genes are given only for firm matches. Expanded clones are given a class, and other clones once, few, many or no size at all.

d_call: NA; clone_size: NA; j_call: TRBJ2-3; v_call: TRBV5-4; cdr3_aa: CASSITPGSTDTQYF; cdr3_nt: TGTGCCAGCAGTATCACCCCCGGGAGTACAGATACGCAGTATTTT
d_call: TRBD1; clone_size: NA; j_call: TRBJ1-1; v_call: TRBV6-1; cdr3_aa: CASSYNRQGNTEAFF; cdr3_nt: TGTGCCAGTTCCTATAACCGACAGGGGAACACTGAAGCTTTCTTT
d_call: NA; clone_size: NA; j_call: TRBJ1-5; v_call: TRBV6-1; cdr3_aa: CATFEYSNQPQHF; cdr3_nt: TGTGCTACCTTTGAATACAGTAATCAGCCCCAGCATTTT
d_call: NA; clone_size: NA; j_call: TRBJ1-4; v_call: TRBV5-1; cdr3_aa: CASSLEGGGNEKLFF; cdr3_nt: TGCGCCAGCAGCTTGGAGGGGGGAGGGAATGAAAAACTGTTTTTT
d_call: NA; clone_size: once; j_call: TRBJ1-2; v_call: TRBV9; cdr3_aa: CASSLQVTPGGYTF; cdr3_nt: TGTGCCAGCAGCTTACAGGTAACCCCTGGGGGCTACACCTTC
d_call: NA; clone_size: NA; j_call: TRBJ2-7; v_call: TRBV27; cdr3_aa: CASSLSSTGGAGSYEQYF; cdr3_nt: TGTGCCAGCAGTTTATCTTCAACAGGGGGGGCCGGCTCCTACGAGCAGTACTTC
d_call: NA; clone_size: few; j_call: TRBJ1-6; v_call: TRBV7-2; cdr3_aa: CASGTAYNSPLHF; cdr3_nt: TGTGCCAGCGGTACAGCATATAATTCACCCCTCCACTTT
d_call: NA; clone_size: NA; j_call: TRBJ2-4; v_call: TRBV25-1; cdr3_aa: CASSDWGVASGNIQYF; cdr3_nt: TGTGCCAGCAGTGATTGGGGGGTAGCTTCGGGAAACATTCAGTACTTC
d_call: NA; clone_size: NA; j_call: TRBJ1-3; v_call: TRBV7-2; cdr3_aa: CASSLYSGNTIYF; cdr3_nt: TGTGCCAGCAGCCTATACTCTGGAAACACCATATATTTT
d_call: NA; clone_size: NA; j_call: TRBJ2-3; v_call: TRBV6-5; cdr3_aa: CASSYLNQGTDTQYF; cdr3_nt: TGTGCCAGCAGTTACCTGAACCAGGGGACAGATACGCAGTATTTT
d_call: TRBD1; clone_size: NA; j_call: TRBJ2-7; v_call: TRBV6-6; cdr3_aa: CASIRDRASYEQYF; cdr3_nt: TGTGCCAGCATCCGGGACAGGGCCTCCTACGAGCAGTACTTC
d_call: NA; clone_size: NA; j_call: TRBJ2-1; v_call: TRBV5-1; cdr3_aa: CASSSKGGKVVSYNEQFF; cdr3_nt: TGCGCCAGCAGCTCGAAAGGGGGAAAAGTGGTTTCCTACAATGAGCAGTTCTTC
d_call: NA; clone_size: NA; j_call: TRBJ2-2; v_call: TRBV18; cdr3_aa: CASSPTDSNTGELFF; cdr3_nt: TGTGCCAGCTCACCCACAGACAGTAACACCGGGGAGCTGTTTTTT
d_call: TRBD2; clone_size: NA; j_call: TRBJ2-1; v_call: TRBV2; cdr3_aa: CASSSSGANEQFF; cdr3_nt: TGTGCCAGCAGTTCTAGCGGGGCGAATGAGCAGTTCTTC
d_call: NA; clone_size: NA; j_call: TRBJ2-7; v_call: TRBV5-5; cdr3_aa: CASSLAAGVTYEQYF; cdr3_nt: TGTGCCAGCAGCTTGGCGGCAGGGGTCACCTACGAGCAGTACTTC
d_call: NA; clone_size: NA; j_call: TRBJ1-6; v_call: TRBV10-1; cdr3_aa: CASSGQVIHF; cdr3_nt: TGCGCCAGCAGTGGACAGGTTATCCACTTT
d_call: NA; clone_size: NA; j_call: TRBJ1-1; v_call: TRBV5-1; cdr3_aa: CASSPMGHSNTEAFF; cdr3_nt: TGCGCCAGCAGCCCGATGGGACATTCGAACACTGAAGCTTTCTTT
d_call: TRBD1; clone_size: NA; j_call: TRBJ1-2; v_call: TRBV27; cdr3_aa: CASSLSMGQGAQTF; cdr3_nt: TGTGCCAGCAGTTTATCGATGGGACAGGGGGCGCAGACCTTC
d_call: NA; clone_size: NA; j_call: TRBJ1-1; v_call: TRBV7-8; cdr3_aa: CASSLGVAGIMNTEAFF; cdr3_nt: TGTGCCAGCAGCTTAGGAGTGGCAGGGATTATGAACACTGAAGCTTTCTTT
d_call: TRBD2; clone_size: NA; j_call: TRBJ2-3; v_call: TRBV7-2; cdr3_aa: CASSQLGASGGAGYTQYF; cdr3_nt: TGTGCCAGCAGTCAACTGGGGGCTAGCGGGGGGGCCGGGTATACGCAGTATTTT
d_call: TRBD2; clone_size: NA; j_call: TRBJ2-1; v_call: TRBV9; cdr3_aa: CASSQAGGHYNEQFF; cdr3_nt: TGTGCCAGCAGTCAAGCGGGGGGACACTACAATGAGCAGTTCTTC
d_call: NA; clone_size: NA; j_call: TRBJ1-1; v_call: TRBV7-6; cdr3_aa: CASSQGNTEAFF; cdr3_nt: TGTGCCAGCAGCCAGGGGAACACTGAAGCTTTCTTT
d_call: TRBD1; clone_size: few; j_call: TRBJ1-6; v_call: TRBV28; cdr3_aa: CASSSAGTGSSPLHF; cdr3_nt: TGTGCCAGCAGTTCTGCCGGGACAGGGTCGTCACCCCTCCACTTT
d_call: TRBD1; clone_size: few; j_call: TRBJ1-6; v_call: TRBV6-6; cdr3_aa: CASNGQGADSPLHF; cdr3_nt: TGTGCCAGCAATGGACAGGGGGCGGATTCACCCCTCCACTTT
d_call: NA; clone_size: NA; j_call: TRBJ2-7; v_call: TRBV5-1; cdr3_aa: CASSILTGAYEQYF; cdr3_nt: TGCGCCAGCAGCATTCTGACAGGTGCCTACGAGCAGTACTTC
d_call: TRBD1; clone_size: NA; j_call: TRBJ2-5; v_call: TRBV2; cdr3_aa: CASSGQGGETQYF; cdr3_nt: TGTGCCAGCAGTGGACAGGGCGGCGAGACCCAGTACTTC
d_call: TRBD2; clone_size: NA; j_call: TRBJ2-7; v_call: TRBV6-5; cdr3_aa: CASRPGGAGGRKYF; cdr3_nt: TGTGCCAGCCGACCGGGGGGGGCAGGAGGTCGGAAGTACTTC
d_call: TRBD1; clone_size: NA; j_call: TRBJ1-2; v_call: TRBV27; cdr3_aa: CASSPQGDLYGYTF; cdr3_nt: TGTGCCAGCAGTCCTCAGGGGGACCTCTATGGCTACACCTTC
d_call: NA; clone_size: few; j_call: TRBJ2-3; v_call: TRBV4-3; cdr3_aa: CASSPGGVYDTQYF; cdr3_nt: TGCGCCAGCAGCCCTGGAGGGGTGTACGATACGCAGTATTTT
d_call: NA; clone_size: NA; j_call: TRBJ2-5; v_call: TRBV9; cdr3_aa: CASSPDSYGETQYF; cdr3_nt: TGTGCCAGCAGCCCGGACAGTTACGGCGAGACCCAGTACTTC
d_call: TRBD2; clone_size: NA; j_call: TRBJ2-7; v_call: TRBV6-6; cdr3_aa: CASSGGGYEQYF; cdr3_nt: TGTGCCAGCAGCGGGGGGGGTTACGAGCAGTACTTC
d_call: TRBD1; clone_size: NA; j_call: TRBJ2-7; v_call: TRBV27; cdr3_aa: CASSIQGPRGEQYF; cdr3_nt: TGTGCCAGCAGTATACAGGGGCCGCGCGGCGAGCAGTACTTC
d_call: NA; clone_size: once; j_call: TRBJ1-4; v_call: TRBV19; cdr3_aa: CASQARGEKLFF; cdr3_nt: TGTGCCAGTCAGGCAAGGGGTGAAAAACTGTTTTTT
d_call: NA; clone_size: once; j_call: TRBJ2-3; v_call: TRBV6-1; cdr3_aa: CASSEESPGQLPYTQYF; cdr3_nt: TGTGCCAGCAGTGAAGAGAGCCCTGGACAGCTCCCGTATACGCAGTATTTT
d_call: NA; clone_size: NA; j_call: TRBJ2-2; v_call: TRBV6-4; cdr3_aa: CASKSGGGELFF; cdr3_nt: TGTGCCAGCAAATCTGGAGGCGGGGAGCTGTTTTTT
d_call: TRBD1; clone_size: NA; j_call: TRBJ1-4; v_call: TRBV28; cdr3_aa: CASSAPATGDEKLFF; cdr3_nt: TGTGCCAGCAGTGCCCCCGCGACAGGGGATGAAAAACTGTTTTTT
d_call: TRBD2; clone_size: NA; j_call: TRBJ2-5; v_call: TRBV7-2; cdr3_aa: CASSLTSGDQETQYF; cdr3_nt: TGTGCCAGCAGCTTAACTAGCGGGGATCAAGAGACCCAGTACTTC
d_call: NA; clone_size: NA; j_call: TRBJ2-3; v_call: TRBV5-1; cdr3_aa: CASSADPTRTDTQYF; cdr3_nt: TGCGCCAGCAGCGCCGATCCAACTCGAACAGATACGCAGTATTTT
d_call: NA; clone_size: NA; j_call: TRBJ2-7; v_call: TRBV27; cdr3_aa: CASNHNGGYEQYF; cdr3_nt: TGTGCCAGCAATCATAACGGGGGCTACGAGCAGTACTTC
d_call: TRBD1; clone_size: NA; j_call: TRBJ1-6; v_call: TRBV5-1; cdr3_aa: CASSLDGTGGSPLHF; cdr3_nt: TGCGCCAGCAGCTTGGACGGGACAGGGGGTTCACCCCTCCACTTT
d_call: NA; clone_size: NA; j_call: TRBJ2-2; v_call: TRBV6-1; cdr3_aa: CASSSQGHFPGELFF; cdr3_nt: TGTGCCAGCAGTTCCCAGGGACATTTTCCCGGGGAGCTGTTTTTT